This TCR beta chain was profiled in a study of post-analysis software for immune sequencing data. Study context: As for disease course, relapsing-remitting, secondary progressive and progressive-relapsing multiple sclerosis were all included.

The authors incorporated unique molecular identifiers into the TCR beta cDNA libraries. One entry per CDR3 protein, called by TCRdb with MiXCR from the PCR reads. The profile covers about 200,000 distinct CDR3 sequences, with around 29% appearing a single time and 3.4% taken by the ten largest. Sequences were obtained from blood. This sequence was found in a girl younger than 18 with multiple sclerosis.

As DNA, the CDR3 is TGCGCCAGAAGCGTAGGGGGTTGGGACAATCAGCCCCAGCATTTT. It specifies CARSVGGWDNQPQHF. The chain has TRBV5-1 and TRBJ1-5, with D maybe TRBD1 (6 bases). This CDR3 spans 15 amino acids. CDR1 is SGHRS, CDR2 YFSETQ, per germline. V gave up 8 bases and J gave up 3 bases, with 18 bases separating them.